This T cell receptor (beta chain) was sequenced during a study of CD8 T cells in Susac syndrome. The authors sequenced TCR beta from blood CD8+ and CD4+ T cells. Random hexamers were used to reverse transcribe roughly 0.5 to 1 ug of RNA. From the immunoSEQ multiplex PCR reads, TCRdb called clonotypes with MiXCR, one entry per CDR3 protein. The sample shows roughly 180,000 distinct CDR3 sequences, 85% to 95% of them seen only once. The V end lost 5 bases, the J end lost 2 bases, and 17 bases lay between the germline ends. The length of the CDR3 is 16 residues. V usage is TRBV12-3 or TRBV12-4 and J usage is TRBJ2-3; perhaps D is TRBD1 or TRBD2 (6 bases each). The source material was CD4+ T cells from PBMCs. This receptor was identified in a human donor with Susac syndrome. The CDR3 region is CASSPGGSGVTDTQYF. DNA of the CDR3: TGTGCCAGCAGTCCCGGGGGCAGCGGAGTCACAGATACGCAGTATTTT.